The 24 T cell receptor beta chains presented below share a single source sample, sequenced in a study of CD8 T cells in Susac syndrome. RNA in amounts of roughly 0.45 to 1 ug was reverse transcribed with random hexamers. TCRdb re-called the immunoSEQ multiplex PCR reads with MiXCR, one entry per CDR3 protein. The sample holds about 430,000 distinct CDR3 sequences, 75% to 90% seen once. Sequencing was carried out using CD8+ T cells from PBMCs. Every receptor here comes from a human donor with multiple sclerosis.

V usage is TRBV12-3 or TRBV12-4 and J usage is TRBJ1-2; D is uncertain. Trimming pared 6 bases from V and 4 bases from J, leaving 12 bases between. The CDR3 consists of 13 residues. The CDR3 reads CASSPDPGYGYTF. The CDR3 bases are TGTGCCAGCAGCCCGGACCCAGGCTATGGCTACACCTTC.

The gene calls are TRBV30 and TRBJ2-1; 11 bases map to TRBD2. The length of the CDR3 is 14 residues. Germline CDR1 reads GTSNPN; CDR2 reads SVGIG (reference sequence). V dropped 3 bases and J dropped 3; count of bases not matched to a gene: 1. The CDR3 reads CAWRLAGVYNEQFF. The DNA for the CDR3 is TGTGCCTGGAGACTAGCGGGAGTCTACAATGAGCAGTTCTTC.

CDR3 residues: CSARERETGELFF. CDR3 coding DNA: TGCAGTGCTAGGGAGCGGGAGACCGGGGAGCTGTTTTTT. The chain has TRBV20-1 and TRBJ2-2; 8 bases line up with TRBD2. The CDR3 contains 13 residues. Unmatched junction bases numbered 2, after V lost 3 bases and J lost 5 bases. CDR1 is DFQATT, CDR2 SNEGSKA, per germline (reference sequence).

This chain's CDR3 is CASFNGRLGIHEQFF. The CDR3 coding sequence is TGCGCCAGCTTCAATGGCAGGCTTGGGATCCATGAGCAGTTCTTC. V and J are TRBV5-1 and TRBJ2-1; D call uncertain. Germline-derived CDR1 and CDR2 are SGHRS and YFSETQ. CDR3 size: 15 residues. Trimming pared 7 bases from V and 8 bases from J, leaving 22 bases between.

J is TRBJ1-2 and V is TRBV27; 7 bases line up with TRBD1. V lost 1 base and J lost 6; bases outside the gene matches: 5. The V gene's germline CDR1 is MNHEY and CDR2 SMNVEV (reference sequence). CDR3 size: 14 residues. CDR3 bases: TGTGCCAGCAGTTTATGGGGGGACAGTAATGGCTACACCTTC. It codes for CASSLWGDSNGYTF.

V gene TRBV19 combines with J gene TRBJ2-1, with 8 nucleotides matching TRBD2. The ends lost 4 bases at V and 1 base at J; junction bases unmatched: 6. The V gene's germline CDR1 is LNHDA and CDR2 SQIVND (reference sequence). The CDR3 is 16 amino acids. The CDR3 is CASSNERERSYNEQFF. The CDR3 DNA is TGTGCCAGTAGTAACGAGCGGGAGAGGTCCTACAATGAGCAGTTCTTC.

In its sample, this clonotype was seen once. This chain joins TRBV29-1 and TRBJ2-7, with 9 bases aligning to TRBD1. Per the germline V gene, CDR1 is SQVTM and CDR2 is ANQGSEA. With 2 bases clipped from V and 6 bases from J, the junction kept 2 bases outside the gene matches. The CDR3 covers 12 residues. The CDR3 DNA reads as TGCAGCGTTGAAACAGGGGGCGCCGAGCAGTACTTC. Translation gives CSVETGGAEQYF.

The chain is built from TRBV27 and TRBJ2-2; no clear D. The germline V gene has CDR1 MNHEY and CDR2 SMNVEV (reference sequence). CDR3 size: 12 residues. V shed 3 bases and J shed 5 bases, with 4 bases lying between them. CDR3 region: CASSFETGELFF. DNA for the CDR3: TGTGCCAGCAGTTTTGAAACCGGGGAGCTGTTTTTT.

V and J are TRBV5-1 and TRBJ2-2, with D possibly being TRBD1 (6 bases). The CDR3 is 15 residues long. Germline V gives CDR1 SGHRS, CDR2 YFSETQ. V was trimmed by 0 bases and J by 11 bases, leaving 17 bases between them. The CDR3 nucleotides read TGCGCCAGCAGCTTGGACGATACAGGGAGTGACGAGCTGTTTTTT. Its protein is CASSLDDTGSDELFF. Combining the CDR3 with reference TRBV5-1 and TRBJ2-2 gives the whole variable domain KAGVTQTPRYLIKTRGQQVTLSCSPISGHRSVSWYQQTPGQGLQFLFEYFSETQRNKGNFPGRFSGRQFSNSRSEMNVSTLELGDSALYLCASSLDDTGSDELFFGEGSRLTVL.

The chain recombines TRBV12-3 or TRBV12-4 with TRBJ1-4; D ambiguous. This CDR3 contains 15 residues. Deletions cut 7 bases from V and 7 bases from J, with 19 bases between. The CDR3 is CASTITHVPGEKLFF. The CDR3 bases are TGTGCCAGCACCATTACGCATGTCCCTGGTGAAAAACTGTTTTTT.

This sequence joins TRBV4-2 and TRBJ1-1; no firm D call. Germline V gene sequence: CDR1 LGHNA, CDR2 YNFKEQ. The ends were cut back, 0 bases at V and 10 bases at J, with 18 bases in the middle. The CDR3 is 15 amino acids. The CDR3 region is CASSQDLLGWPGAFF. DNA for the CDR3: TGTGCCAGCAGCCAAGACCTACTGGGTTGGCCCGGAGCTTTCTTT.

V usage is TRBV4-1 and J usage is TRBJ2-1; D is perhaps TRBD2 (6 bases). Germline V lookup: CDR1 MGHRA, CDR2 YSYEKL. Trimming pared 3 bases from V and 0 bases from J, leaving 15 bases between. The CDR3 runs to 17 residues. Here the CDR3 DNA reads TGCGCCAGCAGCCACCCGACTAGACCGAGCTCCTACAATGAGCAGTTCTTC. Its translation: CASSHPTRPSSYNEQFF.

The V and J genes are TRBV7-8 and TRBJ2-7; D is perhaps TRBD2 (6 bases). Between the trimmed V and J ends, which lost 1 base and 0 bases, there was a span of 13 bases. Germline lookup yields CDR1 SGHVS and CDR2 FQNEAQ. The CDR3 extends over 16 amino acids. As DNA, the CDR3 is TGTGCCAGCAGCTTAGTAGCGGCCCAGAGCTCCTACGAGCAGTACTTC. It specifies CASSLVAAQSSYEQYF.

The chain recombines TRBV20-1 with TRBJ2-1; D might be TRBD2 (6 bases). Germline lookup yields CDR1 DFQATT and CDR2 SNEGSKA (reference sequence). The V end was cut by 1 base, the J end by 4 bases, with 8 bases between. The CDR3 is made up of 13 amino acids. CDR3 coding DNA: TGCAGTGCTAGAGGGGGGGAGTACAATGAGCAGTTCTTC. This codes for CSARGGEYNEQFF.

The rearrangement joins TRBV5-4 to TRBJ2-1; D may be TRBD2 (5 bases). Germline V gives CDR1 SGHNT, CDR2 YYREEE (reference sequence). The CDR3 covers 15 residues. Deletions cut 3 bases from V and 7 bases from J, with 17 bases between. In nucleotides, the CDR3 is TGTGCCAGCAGCTCGTCGGGGAGCCCGGGAAATGAGCAGTTCTTC. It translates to CASSSSGSPGNEQFF.

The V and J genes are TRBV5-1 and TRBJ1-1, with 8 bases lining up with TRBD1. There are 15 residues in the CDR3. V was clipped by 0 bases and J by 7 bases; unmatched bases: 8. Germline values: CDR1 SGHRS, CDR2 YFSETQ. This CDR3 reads CASSLGRTGMNEAFF. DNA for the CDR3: TGCGCCAGCAGCTTGGGTCGGACAGGGATGAATGAAGCTTTCTTT.

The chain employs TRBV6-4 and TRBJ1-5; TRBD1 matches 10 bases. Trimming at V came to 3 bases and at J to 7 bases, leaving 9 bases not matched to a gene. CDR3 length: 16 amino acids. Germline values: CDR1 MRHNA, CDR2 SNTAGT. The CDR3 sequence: CASSENTGTGDQPQHF. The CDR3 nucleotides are TGTGCCAGCAGTGAAAACACCGGGACAGGGGACCAGCCCCAGCATTTT.

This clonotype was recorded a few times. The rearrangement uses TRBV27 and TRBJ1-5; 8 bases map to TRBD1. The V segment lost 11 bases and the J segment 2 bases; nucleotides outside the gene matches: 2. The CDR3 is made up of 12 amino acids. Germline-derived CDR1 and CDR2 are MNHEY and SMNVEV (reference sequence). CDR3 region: CASGGGNQPQHF. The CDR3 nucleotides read TGTGCCTCAGGGGGCGGCAATCAGCCCCAGCATTTT.

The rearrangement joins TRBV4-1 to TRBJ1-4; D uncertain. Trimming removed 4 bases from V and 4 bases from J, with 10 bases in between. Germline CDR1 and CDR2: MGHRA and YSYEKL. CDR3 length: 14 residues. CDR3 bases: TGCGCCAGCAGCCCGGTGGGGAGTAATGAAAAACTGTTTTTT. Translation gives CASSPVGSNEKLFF.

The CDR3 coding sequence is TGTGCCAGCAGCTTAAGCCTTGGTGGCAATGAGCAGTTCTTC. Translation gives CASSLSLGGNEQFF. The chain is built from TRBV7-6 and TRBJ2-1; D is unclear. CDR1 is SGHVS, CDR2 FNYEAQ, per germline. The V end lost 2 bases, the J end lost 6 bases, and 11 bases lay between the germline ends. The CDR3 is 14 residues long.

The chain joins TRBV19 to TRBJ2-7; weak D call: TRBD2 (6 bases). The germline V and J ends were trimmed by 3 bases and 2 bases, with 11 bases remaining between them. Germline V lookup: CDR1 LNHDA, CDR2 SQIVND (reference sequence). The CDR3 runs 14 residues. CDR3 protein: CASSMLAGTYEQYF. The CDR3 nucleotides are TGTGCCAGTAGTATGTTGGCGGGGACCTACGAGCAGTACTTC.

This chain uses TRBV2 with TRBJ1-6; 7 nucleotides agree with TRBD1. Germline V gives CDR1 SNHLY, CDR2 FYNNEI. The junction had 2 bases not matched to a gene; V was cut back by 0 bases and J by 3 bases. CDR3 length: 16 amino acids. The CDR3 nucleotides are TGTGCCAGCAGTGAAGCGCACAGGGGCTATAATTCACCCCTCCACTTT. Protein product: CASSEAHRGYNSPLHF.

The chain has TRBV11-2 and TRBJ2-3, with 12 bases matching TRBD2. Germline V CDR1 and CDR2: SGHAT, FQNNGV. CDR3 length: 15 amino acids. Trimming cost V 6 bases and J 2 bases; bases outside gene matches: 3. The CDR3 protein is CASSGLAGITDTQYF. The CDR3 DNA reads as TGTGCCAGCAGTGGACTAGCGGGGATCACAGATACGCAGTATTTT.

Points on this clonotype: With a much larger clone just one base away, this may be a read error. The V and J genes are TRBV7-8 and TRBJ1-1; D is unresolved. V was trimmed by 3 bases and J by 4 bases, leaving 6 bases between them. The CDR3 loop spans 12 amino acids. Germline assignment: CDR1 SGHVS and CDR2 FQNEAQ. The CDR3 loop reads CASSFGSTEAFF. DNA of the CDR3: TGTGCCAGCAGCTTTGGGAGCACTGAAGCTTTCTTT.